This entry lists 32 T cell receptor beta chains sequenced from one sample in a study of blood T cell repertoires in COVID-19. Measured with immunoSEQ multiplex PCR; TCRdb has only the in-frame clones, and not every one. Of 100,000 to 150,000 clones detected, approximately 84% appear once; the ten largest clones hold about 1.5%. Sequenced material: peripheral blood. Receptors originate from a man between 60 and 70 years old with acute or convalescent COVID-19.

CDR3 sequence: CASSSSGGGAQETQYF. CDR3 coding DNA: TGTGCCAGCAGCTCCTCGGGAGGGGGTGCCCAAGAGACCCAGTACTTC. V and J are TRBV7-8 and TRBJ2-5; TRBD2 matches at 8 bases. The CDR3 spans 16 residues. Germline V gene data show CDR1 as SGHVS and CDR2 as FQNEAQ. V gave up 4 bases and J gave up 1 base; unmatched junction bases: 8.

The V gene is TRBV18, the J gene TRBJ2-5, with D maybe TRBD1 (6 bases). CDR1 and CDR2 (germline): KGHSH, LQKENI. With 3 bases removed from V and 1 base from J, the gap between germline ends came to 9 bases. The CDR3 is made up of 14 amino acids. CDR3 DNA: TGTGCCAGCTCACCCAACAGGGCCCAAGAGACCCAGTACTTC. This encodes CASSPNRAQETQYF.

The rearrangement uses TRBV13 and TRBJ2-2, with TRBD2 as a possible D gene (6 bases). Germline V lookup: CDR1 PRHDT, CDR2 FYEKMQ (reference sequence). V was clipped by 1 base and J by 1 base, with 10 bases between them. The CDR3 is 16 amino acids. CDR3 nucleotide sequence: TGTGCCAGCAGCTTAGTGGAGGGGAGGAACACCGGGGAGCTGTTTTTT. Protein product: CASSLVEGRNTGELFF.

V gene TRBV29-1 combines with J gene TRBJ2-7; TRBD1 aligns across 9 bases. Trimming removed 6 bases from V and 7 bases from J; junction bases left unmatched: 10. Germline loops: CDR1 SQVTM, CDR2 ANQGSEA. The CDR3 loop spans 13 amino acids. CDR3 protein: CSVKEQGAREQYF. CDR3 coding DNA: TGCAGCGTCAAAGAACAGGGGGCGCGGGAGCAGTACTTC.

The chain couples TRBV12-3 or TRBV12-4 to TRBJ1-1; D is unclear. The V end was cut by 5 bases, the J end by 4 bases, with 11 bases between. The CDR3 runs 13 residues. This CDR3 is CASSIRRGTEAFF. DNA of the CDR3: TGTGCCAGCAGTATCCGACGGGGCACTGAAGCTTTCTTT.

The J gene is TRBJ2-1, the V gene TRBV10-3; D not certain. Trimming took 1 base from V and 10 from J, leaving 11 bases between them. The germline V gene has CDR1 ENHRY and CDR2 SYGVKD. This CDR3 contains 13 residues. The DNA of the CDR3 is TGTGCCATCAGTGAGTATTCAGCGTGGGAGCAGTTCTTC. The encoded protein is CAISEYSAWEQFF.

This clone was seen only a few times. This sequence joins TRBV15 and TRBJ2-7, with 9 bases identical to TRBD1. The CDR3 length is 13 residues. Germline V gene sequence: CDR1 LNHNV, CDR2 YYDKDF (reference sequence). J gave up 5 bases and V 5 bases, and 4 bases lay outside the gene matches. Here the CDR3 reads CATSGQGSHEQYF. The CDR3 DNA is TGTGCCACCAGCGGACAGGGGTCCCACGAGCAGTACTTC.

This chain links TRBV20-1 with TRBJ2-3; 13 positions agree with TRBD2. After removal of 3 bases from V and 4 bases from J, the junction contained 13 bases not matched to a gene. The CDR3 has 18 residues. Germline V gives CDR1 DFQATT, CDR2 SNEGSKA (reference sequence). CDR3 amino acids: CSASSGLAGEGGPDTQYF. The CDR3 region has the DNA TGCAGTGCTAGTAGCGGACTAGCGGGAGAAGGAGGTCCAGATACGCAGTATTTT.

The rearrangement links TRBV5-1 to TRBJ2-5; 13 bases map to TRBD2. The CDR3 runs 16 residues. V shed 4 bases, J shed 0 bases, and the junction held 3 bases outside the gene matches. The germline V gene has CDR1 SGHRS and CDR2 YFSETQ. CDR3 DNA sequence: TGCGCCAGCAGCGGACTAGCGGGGGTGAACCAAGAGACCCAGTACTTC. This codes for CASSGLAGVNQETQYF.

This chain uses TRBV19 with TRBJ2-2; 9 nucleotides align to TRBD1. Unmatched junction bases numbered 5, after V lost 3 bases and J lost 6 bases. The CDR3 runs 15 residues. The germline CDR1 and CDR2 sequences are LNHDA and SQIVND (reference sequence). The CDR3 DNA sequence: TGTGCCAGTAGTATGGGGACAGGGTTACCCGGGGAGCTGTTTTTT. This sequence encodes CASSMGTGLPGELFF.

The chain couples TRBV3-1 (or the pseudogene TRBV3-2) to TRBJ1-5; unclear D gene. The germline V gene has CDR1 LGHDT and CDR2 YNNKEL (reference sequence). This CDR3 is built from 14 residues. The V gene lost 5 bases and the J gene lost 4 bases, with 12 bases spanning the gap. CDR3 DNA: TGTGCCAGCAGCTCTGGGCAGCATAATCAGCCCCAGCATTTT. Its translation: CASSSGQHNQPQHF.

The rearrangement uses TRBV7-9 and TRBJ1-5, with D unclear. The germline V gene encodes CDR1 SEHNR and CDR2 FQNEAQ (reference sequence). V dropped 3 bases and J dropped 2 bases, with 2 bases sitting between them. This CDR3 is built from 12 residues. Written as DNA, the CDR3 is TGTGCCAGCAGCTTCGGCAATCAGCCCCAGCATTTT. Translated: CASSFGNQPQHF.

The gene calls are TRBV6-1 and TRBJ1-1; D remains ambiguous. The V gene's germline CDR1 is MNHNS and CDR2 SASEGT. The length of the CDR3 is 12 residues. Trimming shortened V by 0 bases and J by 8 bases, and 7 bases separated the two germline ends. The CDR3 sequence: CASSEALLEAFF. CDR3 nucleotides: TGTGCCAGCAGTGAAGCGCTATTAGAAGCTTTCTTT.

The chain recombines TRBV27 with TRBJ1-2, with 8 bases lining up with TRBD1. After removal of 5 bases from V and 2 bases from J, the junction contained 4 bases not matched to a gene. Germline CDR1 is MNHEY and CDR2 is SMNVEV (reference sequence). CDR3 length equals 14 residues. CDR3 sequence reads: CASSIGQGNYGYTF. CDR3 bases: TGTGCCAGCAGTATCGGACAGGGAAACTATGGCTACACCTTC.

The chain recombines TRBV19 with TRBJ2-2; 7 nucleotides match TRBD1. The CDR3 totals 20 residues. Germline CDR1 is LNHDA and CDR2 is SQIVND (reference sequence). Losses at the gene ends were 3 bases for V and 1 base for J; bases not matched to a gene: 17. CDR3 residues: CASSIRPFYRDSENTGELFF. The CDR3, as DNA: TGTGCCAGTAGTATCCGTCCCTTCTACCGGGACAGCGAGAACACCGGGGAGCTGTTTTTT.

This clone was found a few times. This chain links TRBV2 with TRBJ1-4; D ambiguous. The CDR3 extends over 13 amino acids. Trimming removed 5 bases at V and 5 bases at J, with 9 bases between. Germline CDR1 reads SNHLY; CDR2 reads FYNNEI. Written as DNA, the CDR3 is TGTGCCAGCAGTTGGCAAAGAAATGAAAAACTGTTTTTT. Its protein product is CASSWQRNEKLFF.

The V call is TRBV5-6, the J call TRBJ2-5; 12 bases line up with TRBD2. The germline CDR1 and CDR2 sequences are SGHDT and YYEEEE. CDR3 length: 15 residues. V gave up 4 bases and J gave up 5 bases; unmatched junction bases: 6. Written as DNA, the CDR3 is TGTGCCAGCAGCATAAGGACTAGCGGGGTTGAGACCCAGTACTTC. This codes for CASSIRTSGVETQYF.

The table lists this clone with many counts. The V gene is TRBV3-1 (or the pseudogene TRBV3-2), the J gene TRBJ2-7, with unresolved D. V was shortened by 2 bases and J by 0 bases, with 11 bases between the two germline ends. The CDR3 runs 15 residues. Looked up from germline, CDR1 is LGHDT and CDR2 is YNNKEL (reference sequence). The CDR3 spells CASSQPARNSYEQYF. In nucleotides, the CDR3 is TGTGCCAGCAGCCAACCGGCGAGGAACTCCTACGAGCAGTACTTC.

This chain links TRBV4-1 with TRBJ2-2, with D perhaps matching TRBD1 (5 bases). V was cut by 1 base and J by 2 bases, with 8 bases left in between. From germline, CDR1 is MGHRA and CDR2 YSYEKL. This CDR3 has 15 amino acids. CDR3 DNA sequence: TGCGCCAGCAGCCAAGGAGACAGAAACACCGGGGAGCTGTTTTTT. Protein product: CASSQGDRNTGELFF.

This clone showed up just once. DNA for the CDR3: TGCGCCAGCAGCCGCAAACAGGGGCCCCTTAACTATGGCTACACCTTC. Protein: CASSRKQGPLNYGYTF. The chain employs TRBV4-1 and TRBJ1-2; 7 bases are a match to TRBD1. V lost 4 bases, J lost 1 base, and 9 bases stayed unmatched. The CDR3 covers 16 residues. Germline values: CDR1 MGHRA, CDR2 YSYEKL.

The CDR3 DNA reads as TGTGCCAGCAGCCAAGTTGGGGAGTCGGAGACCCAGTACTTC. This translates into CASSQVGESETQYF. The chain couples TRBV3-1 (or the pseudogene TRBV3-2) to TRBJ2-5; D perhaps matches TRBD2 (5 bases). CDR3 length: 14 amino acids. Germline V lookup: CDR1 LGHDT, CDR2 YNNKEL (reference sequence). V lost 1 base and J 5 bases, leaving 11 bases between the germline ends.

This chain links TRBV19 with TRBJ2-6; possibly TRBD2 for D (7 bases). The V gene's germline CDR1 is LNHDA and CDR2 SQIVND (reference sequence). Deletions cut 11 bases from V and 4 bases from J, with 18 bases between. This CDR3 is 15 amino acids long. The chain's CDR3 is CAADLGGAGANVLTF. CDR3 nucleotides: TGTGCCGCTGATCTTGGGGGGGCCGGGGCCAACGTCCTGACTTTC.

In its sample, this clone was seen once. CDR3 DNA: TGCGCCAGCAGAGGGTTTTTAGCGGCAGATACGCAGTATTTT. As protein: CASRGFLAADTQYF. The V and J genes are TRBV10-2 and TRBJ2-3; D may be TRBD2 (6 bases). The CDR3 is made up of 14 amino acids. The germline V gene has CDR1 WSHSY and CDR2 SAAADI. Trimming took 6 bases from V and 4 from J, leaving 14 bases between them.

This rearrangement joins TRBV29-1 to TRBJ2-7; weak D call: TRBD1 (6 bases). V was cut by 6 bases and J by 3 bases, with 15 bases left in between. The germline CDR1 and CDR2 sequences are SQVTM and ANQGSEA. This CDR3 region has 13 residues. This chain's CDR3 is CSVQGLPFYEQYF. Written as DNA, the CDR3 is TGCAGCGTACAGGGTTTGCCCTTCTACGAGCAGTACTTC.

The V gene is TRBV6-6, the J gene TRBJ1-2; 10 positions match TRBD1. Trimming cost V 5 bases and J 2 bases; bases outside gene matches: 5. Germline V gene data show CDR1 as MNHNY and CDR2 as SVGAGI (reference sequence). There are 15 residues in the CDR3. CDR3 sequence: CASSGEDRGNYGYTF. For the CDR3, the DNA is TGTGCCAGCAGTGGGGAGGACAGGGGGAACTATGGCTACACCTTC.

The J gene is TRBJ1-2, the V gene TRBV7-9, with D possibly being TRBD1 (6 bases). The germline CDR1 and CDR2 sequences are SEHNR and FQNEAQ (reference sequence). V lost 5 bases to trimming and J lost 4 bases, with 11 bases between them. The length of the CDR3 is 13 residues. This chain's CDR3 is CASSRGQTYGYTF. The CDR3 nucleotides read TGTGCCAGCAGCCGAGGACAGACCTATGGCTACACCTTC. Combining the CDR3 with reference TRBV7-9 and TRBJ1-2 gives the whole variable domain DTGVSQNPRHKITKRGQNVTFRCDPISEHNRLYWYRQTLGQGPEFLTYFQNEAQLEKSRLLSDRFSAERPKGSFSTLEIQRTEQGDSAMYLCASSRGQTYGYTFGSGTRLTVV.

CDR3 in amino acids: CASTLTGGLNQPQHF. The CDR3 DNA reads TGTGCCAGCACCCTCACAGGGGGTCTCAATCAGCCCCAGCATTTT. V and J are TRBV6-5 and TRBJ1-5; 8 bases match TRBD1. Germline CDR1 reads MNHEY; CDR2 reads SVGAGI. The CDR3 extends over 15 amino acids. J gave up 3 bases and V 7 bases, and 8 bases lay outside the gene matches.

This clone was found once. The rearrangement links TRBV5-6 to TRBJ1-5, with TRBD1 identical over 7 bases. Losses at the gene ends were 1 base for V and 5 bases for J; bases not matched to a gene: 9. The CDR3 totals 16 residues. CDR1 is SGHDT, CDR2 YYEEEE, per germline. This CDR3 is CASSLNRGTGDQPQHF. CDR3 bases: TGTGCCAGCAGCTTGAATAGGGGCACAGGGGATCAGCCCCAGCATTTT. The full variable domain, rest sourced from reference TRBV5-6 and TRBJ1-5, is DAGVTQSPTHLIKTRGQQVTLRCSPKSGHDTVSWYQQALGQGPQFIFQYYEEEERQRGNFPDRFSGHQFPNYSSELNVNALLLGDSALYLCASSLNRGTGDQPQHFGDGTRLSIL.

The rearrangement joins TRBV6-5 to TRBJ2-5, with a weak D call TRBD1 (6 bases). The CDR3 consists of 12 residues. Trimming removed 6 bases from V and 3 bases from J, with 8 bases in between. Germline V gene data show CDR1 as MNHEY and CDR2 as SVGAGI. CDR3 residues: CASRAGEETQYF. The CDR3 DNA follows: TGTGCCAGCAGAGCAGGGGAAGAGACCCAGTACTTC.

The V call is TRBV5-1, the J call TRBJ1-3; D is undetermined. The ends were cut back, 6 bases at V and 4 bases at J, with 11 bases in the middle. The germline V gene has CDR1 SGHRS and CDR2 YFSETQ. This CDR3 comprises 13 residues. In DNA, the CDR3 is TGCGCCAGCACCCGAGGGAGGGGAAACACCATATATTTT. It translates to CASTRGRGNTIYF.

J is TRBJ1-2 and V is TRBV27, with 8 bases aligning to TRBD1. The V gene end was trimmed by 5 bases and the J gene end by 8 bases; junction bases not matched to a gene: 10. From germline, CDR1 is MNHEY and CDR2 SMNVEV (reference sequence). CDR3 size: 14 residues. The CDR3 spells CASSRGDRPTGYTF. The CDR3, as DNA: TGTGCCAGCAGTCGAGGGGACAGGCCCACCGGCTACACCTTC.

Written as DNA, the CDR3 is TGTGCCAGCAGTCGCCCATCAGGAAACACTGAAGCTTTCTTT. Residues: CASSRPSGNTEAFF. V is TRBV6-5 and J is TRBJ1-1; D gene unclear. The V gene lost 5 bases and the J gene lost 2 bases, with 12 bases spanning the gap. CDR3 size: 14 residues. Looked up from germline, CDR1 is MNHEY and CDR2 is SVGAGI.